This section outlines one TCR beta chain sequence together with its context. Its antigen is not known. The donors were all Caucasian adults (living in Nashville, Tennessee). V lost 1 base, J lost 4 bases, and 13 bases lay in between. The CDR3 consists of 15 residues. The germline V gene has CDR1 SGHAT and CDR2 FQNNGV. The sample originates from a study of shared clonotypes between healthy human individuals. Study-wide points: Large depth notwithstanding, sorted-subset sequencing proved incomplete by rarefaction.

It was at deep level that the assay was run. Assay: immunoSEQ multiplex PCR; the TCRdb copy retains only in-frame clones and omits some. The table lists roughly 720,000 clones, 80% to 95% of them singletons, with 34% in the top ten. The sample taken for sequencing was memory CD8+ T cells from PBMCs. Subset described: CD45RO+ cells pooled with CCR7-negative TemRA cells. This rearrangement joins TRBV11-2 to TRBJ1-2; a weak D match, TRBD1 (5 bases). The source of this sequence is a man aged 18 to 29 in good health. Some clones in this sample may be carry-over from other donors' samples. The CDR3 reads CASSLVGPNPYGYTF. The DNA for the CDR3 is TGTGCCAGCAGCTTAGTGGGACCGAATCCCTATGGCTACACCTTC.